The clone carrying this T cell receptor (beta chain) occurred a few times. These data are taken from a study of blood T cell repertoires in COVID-19. Study as a whole: Spain, Italy and the United States supplied samples that represented acute and convalescent COVID-19. Sources were T cells, B-cell-depleted T cells, or PBMCs; the material itself was cDNA or gDNA.

The authors' processing: The assay estimated nucleated cells by amplifying reference gene primers. Clones were read by immunoSEQ multiplex PCR, and TCRdb kept only the in-frame ones, dropping some. D and trimming come from the DNA, and the V and J calls and clone size come from that table. The sample carries over 400,000 clones, over 75% recorded once. CDR3 length equals 15 residues. Germline CDR1 is WNHNN and CDR2 is SYGVQD (reference sequence). The V and J ends lost 3 bases and 1 base, in that order; junction bases with no gene match: 4. This receptor was obtained from a human donor in a cohort sampled during active COVID-19. This sequence joins TRBV10-1 and TRBJ2-7; 9 bases are shared with TRBD1. Sequences were obtained from peripheral blood. The CDR3 coding sequence is TGCGCCAGCAGTGAAGGGGGACAGGGATCCTACGAGCAGTACTTC. This gives the protein CASSEGGQGSYEQYF.